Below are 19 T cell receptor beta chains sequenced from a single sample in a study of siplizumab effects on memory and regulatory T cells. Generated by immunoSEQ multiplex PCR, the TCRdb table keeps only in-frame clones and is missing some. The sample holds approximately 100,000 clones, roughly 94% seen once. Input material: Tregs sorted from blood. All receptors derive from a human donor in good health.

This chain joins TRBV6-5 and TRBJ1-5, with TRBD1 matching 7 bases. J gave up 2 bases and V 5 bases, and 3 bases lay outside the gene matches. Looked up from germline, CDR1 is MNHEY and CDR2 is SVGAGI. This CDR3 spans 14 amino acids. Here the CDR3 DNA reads TGTGCCAGCAGTCAAACAGGGGGCAATCAGCCCCAGCATTTT. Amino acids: CASSQTGGNQPQHF.

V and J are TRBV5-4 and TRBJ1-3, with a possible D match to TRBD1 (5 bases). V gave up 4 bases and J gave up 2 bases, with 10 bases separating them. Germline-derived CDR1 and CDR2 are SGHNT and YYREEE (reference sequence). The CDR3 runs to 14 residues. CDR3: CASSTTAPGNTIYF. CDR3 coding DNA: TGTGCCAGCAGCACGACAGCCCCTGGAAACACCATATATTTT.

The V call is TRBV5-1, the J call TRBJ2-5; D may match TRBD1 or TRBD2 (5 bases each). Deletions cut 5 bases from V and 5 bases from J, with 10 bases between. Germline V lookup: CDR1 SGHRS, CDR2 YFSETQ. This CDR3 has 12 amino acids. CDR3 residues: CASSFGAETQYF. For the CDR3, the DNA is TGCGCCAGCAGTTTCGGGGCGGAGACCCAGTACTTC.

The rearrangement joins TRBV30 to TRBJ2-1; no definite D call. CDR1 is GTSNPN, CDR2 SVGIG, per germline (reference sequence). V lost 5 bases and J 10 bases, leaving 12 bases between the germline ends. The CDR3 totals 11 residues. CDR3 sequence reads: CAWGLRVEQFF. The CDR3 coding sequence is TGTGCCTGGGGGCTCCGGGTGGAGCAGTTCTTC.

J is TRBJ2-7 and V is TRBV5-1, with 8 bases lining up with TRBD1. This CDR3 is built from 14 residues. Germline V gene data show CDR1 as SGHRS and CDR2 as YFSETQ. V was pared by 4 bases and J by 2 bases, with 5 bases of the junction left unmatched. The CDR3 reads CASSGRQGTYEQYF. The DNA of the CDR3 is TGCGCCAGCAGCGGAAGACAGGGGACCTACGAGCAGTACTTC.

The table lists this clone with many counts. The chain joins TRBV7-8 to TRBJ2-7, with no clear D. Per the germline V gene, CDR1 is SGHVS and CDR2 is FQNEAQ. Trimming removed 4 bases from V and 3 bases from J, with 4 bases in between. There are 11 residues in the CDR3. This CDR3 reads CASSSRYEQYF. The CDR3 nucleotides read TGTGCCAGCAGCTCCCGCTACGAGCAGTACTTC.

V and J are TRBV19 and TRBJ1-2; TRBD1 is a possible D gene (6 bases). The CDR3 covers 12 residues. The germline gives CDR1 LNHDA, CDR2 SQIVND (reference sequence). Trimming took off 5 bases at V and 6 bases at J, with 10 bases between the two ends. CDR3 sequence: CASSFRGDGYTF. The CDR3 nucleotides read TGTGCCAGTAGTTTCAGGGGAGATGGCTACACCTTC.

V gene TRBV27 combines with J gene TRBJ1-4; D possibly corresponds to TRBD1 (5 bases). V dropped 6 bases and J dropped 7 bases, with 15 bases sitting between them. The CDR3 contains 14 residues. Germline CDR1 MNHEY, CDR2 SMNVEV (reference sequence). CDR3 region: CASRGQRAGEKLFF. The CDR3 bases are TGTGCCAGCAGAGGACAAAGGGCGGGTGAAAAACTGTTTTTT.

The CDR3 loop is CASSTNRPHGYTF. The CDR3 region has the DNA TGTGCCAGCAGTACAAATCGCCCACACGGCTACACCTTC. The chain employs TRBV6-5 and TRBJ1-2; no definite D call. The CDR3 extends over 13 amino acids. V was shortened by 5 bases and J by 8 bases, with 15 bases between the two germline ends. CDR1 and CDR2 (germline): MNHEY, SVGAGI.

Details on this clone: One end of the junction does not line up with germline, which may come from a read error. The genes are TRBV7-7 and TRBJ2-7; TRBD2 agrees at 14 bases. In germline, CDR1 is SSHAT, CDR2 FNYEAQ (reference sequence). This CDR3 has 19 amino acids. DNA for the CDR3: TGTGCTAGCAGCTTGGTCGGGACTAGCGGGAGTGGGGAACCGATAGAGCAGTACTTC. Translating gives CASSLVGTSGSGEPIEQYF.

DNA of the CDR3: TGTGCCAGCACCCTTCGCAGGGGATTGTCCTACGAGCAGTACTTC. Its translation is CASTLRRGLSYEQYF. J is TRBJ2-7 and V is TRBV6-5; possible D gene TRBD1, 6 bases. With 7 bases removed from V and 1 base from J, the gap between germline ends came to 17 bases. The CDR3 contains 15 residues. Germline CDR1 and CDR2: MNHEY and SVGAGI.

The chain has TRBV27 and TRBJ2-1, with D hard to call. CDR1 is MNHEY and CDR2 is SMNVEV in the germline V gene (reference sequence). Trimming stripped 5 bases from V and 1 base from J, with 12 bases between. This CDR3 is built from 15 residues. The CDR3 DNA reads TGTGCCAGCAGTCCTCGGGTCAGGTCCTACAATGAGCAGTTCTTC. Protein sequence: CASSPRVRSYNEQFF.

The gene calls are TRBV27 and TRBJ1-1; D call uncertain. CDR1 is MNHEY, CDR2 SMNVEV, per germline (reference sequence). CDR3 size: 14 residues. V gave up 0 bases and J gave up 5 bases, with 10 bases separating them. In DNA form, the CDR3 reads TGTGCCAGCAGTTTATCCCCGGCGCAGACTGAAGCTTTCTTT. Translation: CASSLSPAQTEAFF.

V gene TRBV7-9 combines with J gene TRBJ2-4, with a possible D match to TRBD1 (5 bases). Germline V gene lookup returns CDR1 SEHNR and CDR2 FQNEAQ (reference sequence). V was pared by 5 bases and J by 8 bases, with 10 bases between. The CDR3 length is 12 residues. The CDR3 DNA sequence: TGTGCCAGCAGCCGACAGACGGACATTCAGTACTTC. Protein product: CASSRQTDIQYF.

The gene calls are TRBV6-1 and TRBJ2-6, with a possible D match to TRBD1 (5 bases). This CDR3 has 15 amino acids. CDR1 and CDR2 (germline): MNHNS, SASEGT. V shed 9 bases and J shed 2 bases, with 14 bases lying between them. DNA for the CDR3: TGTGCCAGTGAACTGGGGCCCCCTGGGGCCAACGTCCTGACTTTC. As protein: CASELGPPGANVLTF.

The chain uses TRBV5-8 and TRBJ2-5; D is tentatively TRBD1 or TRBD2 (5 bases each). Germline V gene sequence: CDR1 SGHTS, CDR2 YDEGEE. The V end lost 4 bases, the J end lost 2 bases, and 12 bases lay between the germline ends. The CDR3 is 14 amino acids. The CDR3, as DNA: TGTGCCAGCAGCAGGAAGGGACGGCAAGAGACCCAGTACTTC. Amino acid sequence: CASSRKGRQETQYF.

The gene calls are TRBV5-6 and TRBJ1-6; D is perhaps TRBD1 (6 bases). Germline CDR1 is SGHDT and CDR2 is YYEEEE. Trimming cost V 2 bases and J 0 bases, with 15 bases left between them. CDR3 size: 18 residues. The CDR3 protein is CASSLRTVTSSYNSPLHF. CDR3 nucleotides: TGTGCCAGCAGCTTAAGGACAGTAACGAGCTCCTATAATTCACCCCTCCACTTT.

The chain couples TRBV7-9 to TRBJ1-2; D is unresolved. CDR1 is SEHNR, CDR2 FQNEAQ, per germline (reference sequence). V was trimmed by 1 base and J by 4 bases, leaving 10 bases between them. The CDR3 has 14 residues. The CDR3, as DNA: TGTGCCAGCAGCTTAGGAGGGTCAGGCTATGGCTACACCTTC. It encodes CASSLGGSGYGYTF.

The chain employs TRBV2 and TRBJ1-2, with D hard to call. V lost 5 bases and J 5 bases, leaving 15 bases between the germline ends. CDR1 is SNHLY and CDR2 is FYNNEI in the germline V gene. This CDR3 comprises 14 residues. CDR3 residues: CASSFDSSSYGYTF. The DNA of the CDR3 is TGTGCCAGCAGTTTTGACTCTTCTTCATATGGCTACACCTTC.